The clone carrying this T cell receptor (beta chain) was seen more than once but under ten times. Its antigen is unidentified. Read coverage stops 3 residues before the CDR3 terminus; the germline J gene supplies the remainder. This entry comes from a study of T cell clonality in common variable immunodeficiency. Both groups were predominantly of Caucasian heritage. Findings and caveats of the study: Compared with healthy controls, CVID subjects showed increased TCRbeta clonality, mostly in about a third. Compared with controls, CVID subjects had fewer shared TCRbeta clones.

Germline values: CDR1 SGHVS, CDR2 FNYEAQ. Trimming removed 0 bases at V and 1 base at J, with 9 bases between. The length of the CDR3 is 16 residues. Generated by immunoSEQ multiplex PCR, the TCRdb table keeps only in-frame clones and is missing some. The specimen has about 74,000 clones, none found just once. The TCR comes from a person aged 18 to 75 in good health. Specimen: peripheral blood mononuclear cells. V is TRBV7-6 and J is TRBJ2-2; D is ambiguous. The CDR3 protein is CASSLARPGNTGELFF. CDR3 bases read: TGTGCCAGCAGCTTAGCGCGTCCGGGGAACACCGGGGAG.